This is a list of T cell receptor beta chains from one sample in a study of blood T cell repertoires in COVID-19. Assay used: immunoSEQ multiplex PCR; TCRdb lists only in-frame clones, some missing. The table records hundreds of thousands of clones, about 84% of them present only once. The specimen sequenced was PBMCs or T cells enriched from blood (not recorded which). These receptors were taken from a man aged 25-40 years with acute COVID-19. Both conserved end residues are part of each CDR3. A D gene is named only where the DNA matches it firmly. Clone size appears in some rows only: once, few, many, or a class for an expanded clone.

abundance	j_gene	d_gene	v_gene	CDR3aa	CDR3nt
.	TRBJ1-1	TRBD1	TRBV3-1/TRBV3-2	CASSYRTGGGAFF	TGTGCCAGCAGCTACCGGACAGGCGGCGGAGCTTTCTTT
few	TRBJ1-3	.	TRBV11-2	CASSPRAQDLSGNTIYF	TGTGCCAGCAGCCCCCGTGCACAGGACCTCTCTGGAAACACCATATATTTT
.	TRBJ2-2	TRBD2	TRBV5-1	CASSAVTSGDTNTGELFF	TGCGCCAGCAGCGCGGTGACTAGCGGGGACACGAACACCGGGGAGCTGTTTTTT
.	TRBJ2-3	.	TRBV28	CASSFFGQSTDTQYF	TGTGCCAGCAGTTTCTTCGGACAGAGCACAGATACGCAGTATTTT
few	TRBJ1-2	.	TRBV12-3/TRBV12-4	CASSSAIYGYTF	TGTGCCAGCAGTTCCGCGATTTATGGCTACACCTTC
.	TRBJ2-7	.	TRBV28	CASSPSRQAHEQYF	TGTGCCAGCAGTCCCTCTCGACAGGCCCACGAGCAGTACTTC
.	TRBJ1-1	TRBD1	TRBV15	CATSRTTGGRAFF	TGTGCCACCAGCAGAACCACAGGGGGTAGGGCTTTCTTT
.	TRBJ1-1	.	TRBV5-1	CASSLARQTTEAFF	TGCGCCAGCAGCTTGGCCAGGCAGACAACTGAAGCTTTCTTT
.	TRBJ1-1	.	TRBV30	CAWSVDLQGLTEAFF	TGTGCCTGGAGTGTGGACCTACAGGGTTTGACTGAAGCTTTCTTT
once	TRBJ1-2	.	TRBV6-6	CASSYGTDSTYGYTF	TGTGCCAGCAGTTATGGTACCGACAGTACCTATGGCTACACCTTC
.	TRBJ1-1	.	TRBV2	CASRPGYGRLDTEAFF	TGTGCCAGCAGGCCAGGGTACGGCCGGTTGGACACTGAAGCTTTCTTT
.	TRBJ2-3	.	TRBV5-1	CASSFFDSYTDTQYF	TGCGCCAGCAGCTTCTTCGACAGTTACACAGATACGCAGTATTTT
once	TRBJ2-7	TRBD1	TRBV6-5	CASRPGQGRYEQYF	TGTGCCAGCAGGCCGGGACAGGGACGCTACGAGCAGTACTTC
.	TRBJ1-6	.	TRBV5-1	CASSLPGQGSPLHF	TGCGCCAGCAGCTTGCCGGGCCAGGGTTCACCCCTCCACTTT
.	TRBJ1-2	.	TRBV14	CASSQDARNYGYTF	TGTGCCAGCAGCCAAGATGCACGGAACTATGGCTACACCTTC
.	TRBJ1-6	TRBD1	TRBV5-1	CASSLGPRVDRASSPLHF	TGCGCCAGCAGCTTAGGACCGAGGGTGGACAGGGCGAGTTCACCCCTCCACTTT
many	TRBJ1-5	TRBD1	TRBV6-5	CASSLRTGGNQPQHF	TGTGCCAGCAGCCTACGGACAGGGGGCAATCAGCCCCAGCATTTT
.	TRBJ1-4	TRBD1	TRBV10-2	CASSDRGGEKLFF	TGCGCCAGCAGCGACAGGGGGGGAGAAAAACTGTTTTTT
.	TRBJ2-7	.	TRBV7-9	CASSLLATEQYF	TGTGCCAGCAGCTTACTAGCAACCGAGCAGTACTTC
.	TRBJ2-1	.	TRBV20-1	CSASFYGDSSYNEQFF	TGCAGTGCTAGTTTTTATGGTGACAGCTCCTACAATGAGCAGTTCTTC
once	TRBJ1-5	.	TRBV6-5	CASSYSYNQPQHF	TGTGCCAGCAGTTACTCGTACAATCAGCCCCAGCATTTT
once	TRBJ2-5	.	TRBV4-1	CASSQEDGGKETQYF	TGCGCCAGCAGCCAAGAGGACGGGGGTAAGGAGACCCAGTACTTC
.	TRBJ1-1	.	TRBV19	CASSWLIYGQNTEAFF	TGTGCCAGTAGTTGGCTTATCTACGGACAGAACACTGAAGCTTTCTTT
.	TRBJ2-3	.	TRBV12-3/TRBV12-4	CTSSAGVPDTQYF	TGTACCAGCAGCGCAGGGGTTCCAGATACGCAGTATTTT
.	TRBJ1-2	TRBD1	TRBV9	CASSVTGQGSHYGYTF	TGTGCCAGCAGCGTCACGGGACAGGGGTCCCACTATGGCTACACCTTC
.	TRBJ1-6	.	TRBV6-5	CASSPGGRYNSPLHF	TGTGCCAGCTCCCCTGGCGGGCGATATAATTCACCCCTCCACTTT
.	TRBJ2-7	.	TRBV5-1	CASSLGQIASYEQYF	TGCGCCAGCAGCTTGGGGCAGATCGCCTCCTACGAGCAGTACTTC
.	TRBJ1-2	.	TRBV3-1/TRBV3-2	CASSLRRSYGYTF	TGTGCCAGCAGCCTAAGGCGGAGCTATGGCTACACCTTC
.	TRBJ2-7	TRBD2	TRBV5-4	CASIRSGGPYEQYF	TGTGCCAGCATCCGAAGCGGGGGGCCGTACGAGCAGTACTTC
.	TRBJ1-6	TRBD1	TRBV10-3	CAISLGGQGTGSPLHF	TGTGCCATCAGCCTCGGGGGACAGGGGACAGGTTCACCCCTCCACTTT
.	TRBJ1-1	.	TRBV9	CASSVVPPGGLNTEAFF	TGTGCCAGCAGCGTAGTGCCTCCAGGAGGGTTGAACACTGAAGCTTTCTTT
once	TRBJ1-1	.	TRBV5-5	CASSLANRDFHLNTEAFF	TGTGCCAGCAGCTTAGCAAACCGGGACTTCCATTTGAACACTGAAGCTTTCTTT